This T cell receptor beta chain was sequenced for a study of tumor and adjacent non-tumor tissue in lung cancer. Study context: Samples averaged about 3.8 million productive TCRbeta reads each.

The library came from three nested PCR rounds adapted from ARM-PCR protocols. TCRdb reprocessed the multiplex PCR reads with MiXCR, giving one entry per CDR3 protein. This table has around 210,000 distinct CDR3 sequences, 71% appearing once. This clonotype came up once. The template was RNA from unsorted bulk tissue. Germline V gene sequence: CDR1 SGHVS, CDR2 FQNEAQ. The V end was cut by 8 bases, the J end by 4 bases, with 12 bases between. This CDR3 is 14 amino acids long. This rearrangement joins TRBV7-8 to TRBJ2-6; D is uncertain. Material for sequencing was lung tumor tissue. The TCR sequence derives from a man in his fifties or sixties with non-small cell lung cancer. CDR3 residues: CASLQGPGANVLTF. CDR3 nucleotides: TGTGCCAGCCTTCAAGGGCCGGGGGCCAACGTCCTGACTTTC.